The present TCR beta chain was sequenced within a study of T cells in Graves' hyperthyroidism and ophthalmopathy. Whole-study context: Peripheral blood was taken when the disease was first diagnosed, before any treatment began.

Amplification targeted TCR beta CDR3 regions from RNA transcripts. The TCR CDR3 first-round RT-PCR relied on the HTBI primer set. TCRdb fed the multiplex PCR reads into MiXCR, producing one record per CDR3 protein. The table includes about 840,000 distinct CDR3 sequences, 38% detected once. The patients, who ranged from 18 to 65 in age, presented with newly diagnosed hyperthyroidism lasting under 2 months. Exclusion of patients followed from uncontrolled infection, other autoimmune disease, pregnancy or lactation. Concerning this clonotype: Antigen: not known.

CDR1 is LGHNA and CDR2 is YNFKEQ in the germline V gene. The CDR3 consists of 14 residues. Trimming left V 0 bases short and J 7 bases short, with 12 bases between. General study results and limits: Stable hyperthyroidism was separated from ophthalmopathy by a model based on 13 V-J features.

The TCR sequence derives from a man younger than 35 with Graves' hyperthyroidism. The sequencing sample was made of blood. The V call is TRBV4-2, the J call TRBJ1-1, with D unclear. The CDR3 nucleotides read TGTGCCAGCAGCCAAGATCTAGCAGGCCGTGAAGCTTTCTTT. It yields the protein CASSQDLAGREAFF.